The following is a TCR beta chain sequence with its context. The CDR3 has 15 residues. The germline V gene encodes CDR1 SGHVS and CDR2 FQNEAQ. J gave up 4 bases and V 5 bases, and 9 bases lay outside the gene matches. The sample is drawn from a study of T cell changes during pregnancy in multiple sclerosis. Method: immunoSEQ multiplex PCR; TCRdb's copy keeps in-frame clones and lacks some. The data show approximately 60,000 clones, approximately 94% seen once. The clonotype originates from a female donor with multiple sclerosis, enrolled in a pregnancy study. Source: CD8+ T cells from peripheral blood mononuclear cells, taken in the third trimester of pregnancy. The chain links TRBV7-8 to TRBJ2-7, with 9 positions matching TRBD2. CDR3 in DNA: TGTGCCAGCAGCCCCTTAGCGGGAGAAAGATACGAGCAGTACTTC. This translates into CASSPLAGERYEQYF.